The subject of this entry is one T cell receptor beta chain. Its antigen is not identified. These data belong to a study of Ad26.COV2.S vaccination and SARS-CoV-2 variants. Overall study context: Doses of Ad26.COV2.S were injected into muscle once or twice, 56 days apart.

V dropped 2 bases and J dropped 3 bases, with 11 bases sitting between them. The germline CDR1 and CDR2 sequences are SGHTA and FQGNSA. CDR3 length equals 16 residues. Treatment noted: about 20 received Ad26.COV2.S at low or high dose, single or two shots; roughly five received placebo; per-sample allocation not given. Day 63 after the first vaccine or placebo injection was the time point for sampling. The sample came from a Boston adult aged 18-55 years. The vaccine delivered Wuhan-strain SARS-CoV-2 spike through an Ad26 vector. Study results and caveats: From the TCR breadth and depth analyses, total T cell responses may have been underestimated.

Sequenced by immunoSEQ multiplex PCR; TCRdb stores in-frame clones only, minus some. The sample contains around 340,000 clones, 88% of which appear only once. The rearrangement uses TRBV7-2 and TRBJ2-6; the D gene is possibly TRBD2 (5 bases). The sequence came from a person between 18 and 65 years old who received the Ad26.COV2.S COVID-19 vaccine or a placebo. The sample was peripheral blood, taken in a trial of Ad26.COV2.S vaccine versus placebo. CDR3: CASSLISGIGANVLTF. The CDR3 region has the DNA TGTGCCAGCAGCTTAATTTCGGGAATTGGGGCCAACGTCCTGACTTTC.